The 29 T cell receptor beta chains given below trace back to one sample, sequenced in a study of shared clonotypes between healthy human individuals. Assay: immunoSEQ multiplex PCR; the TCRdb copy retains only in-frame clones and omits some. This sample has 650,000 to 700,000 clones, with roughly 88% found just once. Sequencing was performed on memory CD8+ T cells from PBMCs. Documented subset: CD45RO+ cells pooled with CCR7-negative TemRA cells. All receptors come from a man younger than 35 in good health. Some clones in this sample may be carry-over from other donors' samples.

V is TRBV7-3 and J is TRBJ2-3; no firm D call. The V end was cut by 4 bases, the J end by 1 base, with 12 bases between. Germline assignment: CDR1 SGHTA and CDR2 FQGTGA. The CDR3 has 15 residues. The CDR3, as DNA: TGTGCCAGCAGCTCCCCGCCCGAGGGCACAGATACGCAGTATTTT. Protein: CASSSPPEGTDTQYF. Supplemented by reference TRBV7-3 and TRBJ2-3, the full variable domain reads GAGVSQTPSNKVTEKGKYVELRCDPISGHTALYWYRQSLGQGPEFLIYFQGTGAADDSGLPNDRFFAVRPEGSVSTLKIQRTERGDSAVYLCASSSPPEGTDTQYFGPGTRLTVL.

V and J are TRBV10-3 and TRBJ2-1, with D possibly being TRBD2 (5 bases). The CDR3 runs to 14 residues. V gave up 8 bases and J gave up 7 bases, with 18 bases separating them. In germline, CDR1 is ENHRY, CDR2 SYGVKD. Here the CDR3 DNA reads TGTGCCATCGCCGACATCACCGGCGGGAATGAGCAGTTCTTC. Its protein product is CAIADITGGNEQFF.

The chain combines TRBV14 with TRBJ2-1; TRBD2 is a possible D gene (6 bases). The CDR3 is made up of 15 amino acids. V dropped 3 bases and J dropped 6 bases, with 15 bases sitting between them. The germline V gene encodes CDR1 SGHDN and CDR2 FVKESK. The CDR3 DNA is TGTGCCAGCAGCCATCTTTCGCGGGGTTCCAATGAGCAGTTCTTC. It codes for CASSHLSRGSNEQFF.

This clone came up once. The V call is TRBV6-1, the J call TRBJ2-2; D perhaps matches TRBD2 (5 bases). V was pared by 10 bases and J by 6 bases, with 12 bases between. Per the germline V gene, CDR1 is MNHNS and CDR2 is SASEGT. CDR3 length: 12 residues. In DNA, the CDR3 is TGTGCCACCCCAAGGAGGTCCGGGGAGCTGTTTTTT. Protein sequence: CATPRRSGELFF.

The chain uses TRBV7-9 and TRBJ2-5; 7 bases line up with TRBD1. Germline lookup yields CDR1 SEHNR and CDR2 FQNEAQ (reference sequence). V lost 5 bases and J lost 5; bases outside the gene matches: 14. The CDR3 totals 16 residues. Here the CDR3 reads CASSLEGQSSTETQYF. CDR3 DNA: TGTGCCAGCAGCCTAGAGGGACAGTCATCTACGGAGACCCAGTACTTC.

The chain links TRBV5-6 to TRBJ2-7; 8 nucleotides align to TRBD2. This CDR3 region has 17 residues. After removal of 2 bases from V and 3 bases from J, the junction contained 13 bases not matched to a gene. Germline V gene lookup returns CDR1 SGHDT and CDR2 YYEEEE. In DNA, the CDR3 is TGTGCCAGCAGCTTTCAACCCCGGGAGGGGTATCGCTACGAGCAGTACTTC. It encodes CASSFQPREGYRYEQYF.

The chain links TRBV30 to TRBJ2-7; 8 bases are a match to TRBD2. The CDR3 runs to 15 residues. Trimming took 0 bases from V and 7 from J; bases not matched to a gene: 11. Germline V gene sequence: CDR1 GTSNPN, CDR2 SVGIG (reference sequence). CDR3 amino acids: CAWSVPLETSEEQYF. The CDR3 DNA is TGTGCCTGGAGTGTACCCCTAGAGACTAGCGAAGAGCAGTACTTC. Full variable domain (remainder filled in from reference TRBV30 and TRBJ2-7): SQTIHQWPATLVQPVGSPLSLECTVEGTSNPNLYWYRQAAGRGLQLLFYSVGIGQISSEVPQNLSASRPQDRQFILSSKKLLLSDSGFYLCAWSVPLETSEEQYFGPGTRLTVT.

The V call is TRBV5-5, the J call TRBJ2-1; 10 positions match TRBD2. Trimming removed 0 bases from V and 4 bases from J; junction bases left unmatched: 4. CDR3 size: 16 residues. CDR1 is SGHKS, CDR2 YYEKEE, per germline (reference sequence). The CDR3 nucleotides are TGTGCCAGCAGCTTGGGACGACTAGCGGGTTACAATGAGCAGTTCTTC. Translation gives CASSLGRLAGYNEQFF.

The V call is TRBV10-1, the J call TRBJ2-3; D is perhaps TRBD1 (6 bases). The V end was cut by 8 bases, the J end by 1 base, with 13 bases between. This CDR3 has 14 residues. Germline CDR1 reads WNHNN; CDR2 reads SYGVQD (reference sequence). The CDR3 protein is CASGDNPRTDTQYF. DNA for the CDR3: TGCGCCAGCGGGGACAACCCACGCACAGATACGCAGTATTTT.

The chain recombines TRBV29-1 with TRBJ2-1; TRBD2 aligns across 7 bases. CDR3 size: 14 residues. With V trimmed by 3 bases and J by 5 bases, 7 bases remained unmatched. In germline, CDR1 is SQVTM, CDR2 ANQGSEA. In DNA form, the CDR3 reads TGCAGCGTTGATAGAACTAGCGCCAACAATGAGCAGTTCTTC. Protein product: CSVDRTSANNEQFF.

J is TRBJ2-1 and V is TRBV7-2; 7 bases are a match to TRBD1. V dropped 5 bases and J dropped 3; count of bases not matched to a gene: 4. Germline CDR1 SGHTA, CDR2 FQGNSA. The CDR3 spans 14 residues. The CDR3, as DNA: TGTGCCAGCAGCCCCCGGGACAGCTACAATGAGCAGTTCTTC. Translated: CASSPRDSYNEQFF.

The chain links TRBV6-1 to TRBJ2-7; D perhaps matches TRBD1 (5 bases). The CDR3 contains 15 residues. The germline CDR1 and CDR2 sequences are MNHNS and SASEGT. V lost 7 bases and J lost 2, with 18 bases in between. CDR3 in DNA: TGTGCCAGCACCTCCTCGTTGCAGGGCCCCTACGAGCAGTACTTC. The encoded protein is CASTSSLQGPYEQYF.

The V call is TRBV5-1, the J call TRBJ2-2; weak D call: TRBD1 (6 bases). The germline V gene encodes CDR1 SGHRS and CDR2 YFSETQ. This CDR3 has 15 residues. The V gene lost 1 base and the J gene lost 4 bases, with 11 bases spanning the gap. This chain's CDR3 is CASSLSPDSTGELFF. The CDR3 region has the DNA TGCGCCAGCAGCTTGAGTCCGGACAGCACCGGGGAGCTGTTTTTT.

This chain connects TRBV5-1 to TRBJ1-4; 8 nucleotides align to TRBD1. V lost 4 bases, J lost 5 bases, and 13 bases stayed unmatched. Germline CDR1 SGHRS, CDR2 YFSETQ. The length of the CDR3 is 17 residues. Here the CDR3 DNA reads TGCGCCAGCAGCGCAGGACAGGGCCAGGGAGGCAATGAAAAACTGTTTTTT. It specifies CASSAGQGQGGNEKLFF.

V and J are TRBV9 and TRBJ2-7; D may be TRBD1 (6 bases). Germline assignment: CDR1 SGDLS and CDR2 YYNGEE. This CDR3 has 15 amino acids. V lost 0 bases and J 3 bases, leaving 13 bases between the germline ends. The CDR3 DNA reads TGTGCCAGCAGCGTAGCAGGGGCGACAGTCTACGAGCAGTACTTC. Protein product: CASSVAGATVYEQYF.

The gene calls are TRBV28 and TRBJ1-1; D is undetermined. This CDR3 region has 10 residues. Germline CDR1 and CDR2: MDHEN and SYDVKM. The V end was cut by 5 bases, the J end by 3 bases, with 1 base between. The CDR3 sequence: CASSHTEAFF. The CDR3 nucleotides read TGTGCCAGCAGTCACACTGAAGCTTTCTTT.

The V gene is TRBV2, the J gene TRBJ2-5; D unresolved. The CDR3 totals 15 residues. Per the germline V gene, CDR1 is SNHLY and CDR2 is FYNNEI. Deletions cut 8 bases from V and 9 bases from J, with 25 bases between. The DNA of the CDR3 is TGTGCCAGCTCGGGTGGCACAGAAGTACATGGGTCCCAGTACTTC. Translation: CASSGGTEVHGSQYF.

The V call is TRBV28, the J call TRBJ2-7, with TRBD1 identical over 10 bases. The CDR3 totals 14 residues. Trimming took 7 bases from V and 4 from J; bases not matched to a gene: 7. Germline-derived CDR1 and CDR2 are MDHEN and SYDVKM. CDR3: CASTQTGGRYEQYF. The CDR3 DNA reads TGTGCCAGCACCCAGACAGGGGGCCGATACGAGCAGTACTTC.

This chain connects TRBV9 to TRBJ2-2; D call uncertain. This CDR3 has 16 residues. Germline CDR1 reads SGDLS; CDR2 reads YYNGEE. Trimming pared 4 bases from V and 1 base from J, leaving 14 bases between. The CDR3 DNA reads as TGTGCCAGCAGCTTACTCCGGGTCGGGAACACCGGGGAGCTGTTTTTT. Protein product: CASSLLRVGNTGELFF.

This chain connects TRBV9 to TRBJ2-2; D might be TRBD1 (6 bases). The V and J ends lost 4 bases and 2 bases respectively, with 12 bases between them. The germline CDR1 and CDR2 sequences are SGDLS and YYNGEE. CDR3 length equals 15 residues. The CDR3 is CASSLGQGNTGELFF. The CDR3 nucleotides are TGTGCCAGCAGCCTGGGACAAGGAAACACCGGGGAGCTGTTTTTT.

The CDR3 DNA sequence: TGTGCCAGCAGCGTAGGGGGCGCGGGGACCAACAATGAGCAGTTCTTC. Translation: CASSVGGAGTNNEQFF. This sequence joins TRBV9 and TRBJ2-1; maybe TRBD2 (6 bases). V dropped 0 bases and J dropped 5 bases, with 15 bases sitting between them. The germline gives CDR1 SGDLS, CDR2 YYNGEE. The CDR3 loop spans 16 amino acids. The full variable domain, with the rest looked up from reference TRBV9 and TRBJ2-1, is DSGVTQTPKHLITATGQRVTLRCSPRSGDLSVYWYQQSLDQGLQFLIQYYNGEERAKGNILERFSAQQFPDLHSELNLSSLELGDSALYFCASSVGGAGTNNEQFFGPGTRLTVL.

The chain carries TRBV11-3 and TRBJ2-7, with D tentatively TRBD1 or TRBD2 (5 bases each). Trimming removed 1 base from V and 6 bases from J, with 22 bases in between. The CDR3 length is 17 residues. From germline, CDR1 is SGHNT and CDR2 YENEEA. This chain's CDR3 is CASSLVYGSGLGGEQYF. The CDR3 bases are TGTGCCAGCAGCTTAGTGTATGGGTCGGGGCTCGGCGGCGAGCAGTACTTC.

This chain uses TRBV9 with TRBJ1-5; D uncertain. This CDR3 contains 13 residues. V shed 3 bases and J shed 3 bases, with 7 bases lying between them. CDR1 is SGDLS, CDR2 YYNGEE, per germline. The CDR3 sequence: CASSAQDNQPQHF. The CDR3 DNA is TGTGCCAGCAGCGCCCAAGACAATCAGCCCCAGCATTTT.

The chain couples TRBV5-4 to TRBJ1-4; no clear D. The germline gives CDR1 SGHNT, CDR2 YYREEE (reference sequence). The germline V and J ends were trimmed by 0 bases and 12 bases, with 12 bases remaining between them. The CDR3 covers 13 residues. CDR3 coding DNA: TGTGCCAGCAGCTTGGCCCGGGGTGAGGAACTGTTTTTT. Translation gives CASSLARGEELFF.

This clone was observed a single time. The chain combines TRBV7-9 with TRBJ1-5, with TRBD1 as a possible D gene (6 bases). The germline V gene has CDR1 SEHNR and CDR2 FQNEAQ (reference sequence). The V end lost 5 bases, the J end lost 5 bases, and 19 bases lay between the germline ends. This CDR3 comprises 16 residues. The CDR3 DNA sequence: TGTGCCAGCAGCGACAGCCGGGGGGCAATGCATCAGCCCCAGCATTTT. Encoded protein: CASSDSRGAMHQPQHF.

The gene calls are TRBV7-3 and TRBJ2-7, with TRBD2 as a possible D gene (6 bases). This CDR3 spans 14 amino acids. With 2 bases removed from V and 0 bases from J, the gap between germline ends came to 8 bases. Germline V CDR1 and CDR2: SGHTA, FQGTGA. In DNA, the CDR3 is TGTGCCAGCAGCTTATTCGGGAGCTCCTACGAGCAGTACTTC. Amino acids: CASSLFGSSYEQYF.

This clone has a single count. The chain uses TRBV27 and TRBJ2-7, with 7 bases fitting TRBD2. J lost 0 bases, V lost 6 bases, and 14 bases had no gene match. The germline V gene has CDR1 MNHEY and CDR2 SMNVEV (reference sequence). This CDR3 region has 17 residues. Written as DNA, the CDR3 is TGTGCCAGCAGCTATAGGGTGGGATTAGCGGGCTCCTACGAGCAGTACTTC. Translating it yields CASSYRVGLAGSYEQYF.

The V and J genes are TRBV20-1 and TRBJ1-2; no firm D call. CDR1 and CDR2 (germline): DFQATT, SNEGSKA (reference sequence). Deletions cut 6 bases from V and 7 bases from J, with 9 bases between. This CDR3 contains 10 residues. The CDR3 spells CSADEGGYTF. CDR3 nucleotide sequence: TGCAGTGCCGACGAGGGTGGCTACACCTTC.

J is TRBJ2-1 and V is TRBV29-1; D perhaps matches TRBD2 (6 bases). CDR1 and CDR2 from the germline V gene are SQVTM and ANQGSEA. V was clipped by 5 bases and J by 0 bases, with 14 bases between them. The CDR3 consists of 15 residues. The CDR3 loop reads CSVLGGDGSYNEQFF. CDR3 nucleotides: TGCAGCGTTCTCGGAGGGGACGGCTCCTACAATGAGCAGTTCTTC.